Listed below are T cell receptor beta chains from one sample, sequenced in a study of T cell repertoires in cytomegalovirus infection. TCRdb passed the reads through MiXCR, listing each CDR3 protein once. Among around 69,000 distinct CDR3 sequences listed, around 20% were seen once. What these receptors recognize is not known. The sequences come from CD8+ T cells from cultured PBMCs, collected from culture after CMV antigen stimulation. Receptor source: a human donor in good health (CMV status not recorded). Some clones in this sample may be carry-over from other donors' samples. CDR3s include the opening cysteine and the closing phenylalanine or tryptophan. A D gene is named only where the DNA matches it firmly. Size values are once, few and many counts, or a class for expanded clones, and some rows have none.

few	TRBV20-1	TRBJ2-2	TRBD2	TGCAGTGCTAGGGACCTAGCGGGAACCGTCACCGGGGAGCTGTTTTTT	CSARDLAGTVTGELFF
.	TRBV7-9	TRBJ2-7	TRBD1	TGTGCCAGCAGCCCGCCCGGGACAGGGAGCGAGCAGTACTTC	CASSPPGTGSEQYF
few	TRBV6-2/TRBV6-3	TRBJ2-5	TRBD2	TGTGCCAGCACAAGACTAGCGGGGGGACAAGAGACCCAGTACTTC	CASTRLAGGQETQYF
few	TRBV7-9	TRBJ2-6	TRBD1	TGTGCCAGCCGAGGAGGGACAGGGCAGAATCCTGGGGCCAACGTCCTGACTTTC	CASRGGTGQNPGANVLTF
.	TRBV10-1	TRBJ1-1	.	TGCGCCAGCAGTGAGGGGGAGGATTACACTGAAGCTTTCTTT	CASSEGEDYTEAFF
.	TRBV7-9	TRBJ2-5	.	TGTGCCAGCAGCTTAAGCGAACCCCAAGAGACCCAGTACTTC	CASSLSEPQETQYF
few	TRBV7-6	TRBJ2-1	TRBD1	TGTGCCAGCACCGAAGTAGGGACAGGGGCCCTGGATGAGCAGTTCTTC	CASTEVGTGALDEQFF
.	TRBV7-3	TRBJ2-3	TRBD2	TGTGCCAGCAGCTCTAGCGGGGGGGGGACAGATACGCAGTATTTT	CASSSSGGGTDTQYF
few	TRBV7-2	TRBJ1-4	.	TGTGCCAGCAGCTTACGACAGGCAACTAATGAAAAACTGTTTTTT	CASSLRQATNEKLFF
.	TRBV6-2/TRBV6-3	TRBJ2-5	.	TGTGCCCGCAGTTACCTTGGGAGAGAGACCCAGTACTTC	CARSYLGRETQYF
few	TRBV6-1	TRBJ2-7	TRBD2	TGTGCCAGCAGTGAAGGGCGGGGGGGCTACGAGCAGTACTTC	CASSEGRGGYEQYF
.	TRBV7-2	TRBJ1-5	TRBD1	TGTGCCAGCAGCTCCTTACCGGGACAGGGGGCGTGGGACAATCAGCCCCAGCATTTT	CASSSLPGQGAWDNQPQHF
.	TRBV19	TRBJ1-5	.	TGTGCCAGTACCCCGATGGGCAGCCATCATCAGCCCCAGCATTTT	CASTPMGSHHQPQHF
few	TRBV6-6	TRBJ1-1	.	TGTGCCAGCAGTTACTCAATCGGTTCGACTGAAGCTTTCTTT	CASSYSIGSTEAFF
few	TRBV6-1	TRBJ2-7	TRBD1	TGTGCCAGCAGTCTGACAGGGATCGAGCAGTACTTC	CASSLTGIEQYF
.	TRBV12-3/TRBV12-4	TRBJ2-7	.	TGTGCCAGCAGTTTGGAGACAGCCTACGAGCAGTACTTC	CASSLETAYEQYF
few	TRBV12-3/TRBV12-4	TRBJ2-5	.	TGTGCCAGCAGTCCGGACCAAGAGACCCAGTACTTC	CASSPDQETQYF